The 2 T cell receptor beta chains below all came from one sample that was sequenced in a study of T cell responses to AZD1222 COVID-19 vaccine. Clones were read by immunoSEQ multiplex PCR, and TCRdb kept only the in-frame ones, dropping some. The table records about 79,000 clones, around 84% of them present only once. The sample was peripheral blood, taken on day 0 of AZD1222 vaccination. These TCRs come from an adult in good health.

The rearrangement links TRBV3-1 (or the pseudogene TRBV3-2) to TRBJ1-5; tentative D call: TRBD1 (5 bases). This CDR3 spans 13 amino acids. The ends were cut back, 3 bases at V and 3 bases at J, with 6 bases in the middle. Per the germline V gene, CDR1 is LGHDT and CDR2 is YNNKEL (reference sequence). The CDR3: CASSQTVNQPQHF. CDR3 coding DNA: TGTGCCAGCAGCCAGACAGTCAATCAGCCCCAGCATTTT.

This chain uses TRBV18 with TRBJ1-1; a weak D match, TRBD1 (6 bases). The CDR3 length is 15 residues. Germline V CDR1 and CDR2: KGHSH, LQKENI. V dropped 3 bases and J dropped 3 bases, with 14 bases sitting between them. The CDR3 loop is CASSPPGAEDTEAFF. CDR3 DNA: TGTGCCAGCTCACCCCCGGGGGCGGAAGACACTGAAGCTTTCTTT. The variable domain in full, completed from reference TRBV18 and TRBJ1-1, reads NAGVMQNPRHLVRRRGQEARLRCSPMKGHSHVYWYRQLPEEGLKFMVYLQKENIIDESGMPKERFSAEFPKEGPSILRIQQVVRGDSAAYFCASSPPGAEDTEAFFGQGTRLTVV.